A selection of T cell receptor beta chains follows, all from one sample in a study of blood T cell repertoires in COVID-19. Sequencing was performed with immunoSEQ multiplex PCR; in TCRdb, only in-frame clones are kept and a portion is missing. The sample comprises approximately 220,000 clones, just under 90% of which are singletons, and 1.2% rests with the top ten. Sequenced input: PBMCs or T cells enriched from blood (not recorded which). These TCRs come from a man aged 30 to 39 who had recovered from COVID-19. Both conserved end residues are part of each CDR3. A D gene is named only where the DNA matches it firmly. Clone size is stated in some rows and not others, as once, few, many or a class when expanded.

TRBV7-2,-,TRBJ1-2,once,14,CASSLGQTNYGYTF,TGTGCCAGCAGCTTAGGACAAACTAACTATGGCTACACCTTC
TRBV19,-,TRBJ1-1,-,14,CASSISRRDTEAFF,TGTGCCAGTAGTATCTCCCGGCGGGACACTGAAGCTTTCTTT
TRBV4-3,TRBD1,TRBJ1-1,-,13,CASSHQGDTEAFF,TGCGCCAGCAGCCACCAGGGGGACACTGAAGCTTTCTTT
TRBV10-1,TRBD2,TRBJ2-5,-,18,CASSDFPPTSGARGAQYF,TGCGCCAGCAGTGATTTCCCCCCGACTAGCGGAGCCAGAGGGGCCCAGTACTTC
TRBV7-9,TRBD1,TRBJ1-5,-,14,CASSSGQSNQPQHF,TGTGCCAGCAGCTCGGGACAGAGCAATCAGCCCCAGCATTTT
TRBV9,-,TRBJ1-2,-,18,CASSVDWDWSPTYSGYTF,TGTGCCAGCAGCGTAGATTGGGACTGGTCGCCCACTTATTCTGGCTACACCTTC
TRBV10-1,-,TRBJ2-5,-,13,CASPGRTPETQYF,TGCGCCAGTCCTGGGCGAACTCCGGAGACCCAGTACTTC
TRBV2,TRBD2,TRBJ2-1,-,12,CASSVQRGQQFF,TGTGCCAGCAGTGTTCAGCGGGGGCAGCAGTTCTTC
TRBV18,TRBD1,TRBJ2-7,-,15,CASSPTGQGIDEQYF,TGTGCCAGCTCACCTACCGGACAGGGAATCGACGAGCAGTACTTC
TRBV7-9,-,TRBJ2-7,-,15,CASSLGRDLAYEQYF,TGTGCCAGCAGCTTAGGACGGGACTTAGCCTACGAGCAGTACTTC
TRBV18,TRBD1,TRBJ2-7,-,14,CASSSGTGGYEQYF,TGTGCCAGCTCATCGGGGACAGGGGGCTACGAGCAGTACTTC
TRBV9,TRBD2,TRBJ2-1,-,15,CASSVASGSTDEQFF,TGTGCCAGCAGCGTAGCTAGCGGGAGTACCGATGAGCAGTTCTTC
TRBV7-9,TRBD1,TRBJ1-5,-,19,CASSLGSGGGQGGYQPQHF,TGTGCCAGCAGCTTAGGTTCGGGAGGGGGACAGGGGGGTTATCAGCCCCAGCATTTT
TRBV5-1,-,TRBJ2-2,-,16,CASSFPGGENTGELFF,TGCGCCAGCAGCTTCCCCGGGGGAGAGAACACCGGGGAGCTGTTTTTT
TRBV4-3,TRBD1,TRBJ2-7,once,16,CASSQDTPGGAYEQYF,TGCGCCAGCAGCCAAGATACCCCAGGGGGCGCGTACGAGCAGTACTTC
TRBV7-2,TRBD2,TRBJ2-1,-,15,CASSLSAGGYNEQFF,TGTGCCAGCAGCCTTTCAGCGGGGGGGTACAATGAGCAGTTCTTC
TRBV6-5,TRBD1,TRBJ1-6,-,15,CASSRPGQSNSPLHF,TGTGCCAGCAGTCGACCGGGACAGTCAAATTCACCCCTCCACTTT
TRBV7-2,-,TRBJ2-7,-,16,CASSILHNPSYYEQYF,TGTGCCAGCAGCATCCTCCATAACCCATCCTACTACGAGCAGTACTTC
TRBV12-3/TRBV12-4,-,TRBJ2-5,-,13,CASSRTAVETQYF,TGTGCCAGCAGCAGGACAGCCGTAGAGACCCAGTACTTC
TRBV6-1,TRBD2,TRBJ2-3,-,16,CASSELSGRAKDTQYF,TGTGCCAGCAGTGAACTTAGCGGGAGGGCCAAGGATACGCAGTATTTT
TRBV28,-,TRBJ1-5,once,17,CASSLGVQGISNQPQHF,TGTGCCAGCAGTTTGGGAGTTCAGGGGATTAGCAATCAGCCCCAGCATTTT
TRBV7-9,TRBD1,TRBJ1-2,few,15,CASSSSDRAGVGYTF,TGTGCCAGCAGCTCTTCGGACAGGGCCGGTGTGGGCTACACCTTC
TRBV6-5,-,TRBJ1-5,-,15,CATARYRPSNQPQHF,TGTGCCACAGCAAGATACAGACCTAGCAATCAGCCCCAGCATTTT
TRBV27,-,TRBJ2-5,few,15,CASSLVQGSQETQYF,TGTGCCAGCAGTTTAGTGCAGGGGAGCCAAGAGACCCAGTACTTC
TRBV28,-,TRBJ1-4,once,15,CASRAPGPAGEKLFF,TGTGCCAGCAGGGCCCCCGGGCCGGCGGGTGAAAAACTGTTTTTT
TRBV27,-,TRBJ1-2,-,13,CASSLSEQYGYTF,TGTGCCAGCAGTTTATCGGAGCAGTATGGCTACACCTTC
TRBV7-2,-,TRBJ1-3,-,17,CASSLGYRTANRNTIYF,TGTGCCAGCAGCTTAGGGTATAGGACAGCTAACCGAAACACCATATATTTT
TRBV7-6,-,TRBJ2-1,once,15,CASSPRLLFNNEQFF,TGTGCCAGCAGCCCCCGTCTTTTGTTTAACAATGAGCAGTTCTTC
TRBV7-8,TRBD1,TRBJ1-1,-,14,CASSLVEGAGEAFF,TGTGCCAGCAGCTTAGTCGAGGGGGCGGGTGAAGCTTTCTTT
TRBV11-2,TRBD2,TRBJ2-7,-,15,CASSFLTSGNYEQYF,TGTGCCAGCAGCTTCCTGACTAGCGGCAACTACGAGCAGTACTTC